This TCR beta chain originates from a study of T cells in narcolepsy. Data came from immunoSEQ multiplex PCR; TCRdb stores just in-frame clones and leaves some out. The table has approximately 10,000 clones, about 93% seen once; the top ten hold about 1.1%. The CDR3 sequence is 13 residues long. V was cut by 5 bases and J by 3 bases, with 9 bases left in between. Germline lookup yields CDR1 SNHLY and CDR2 FYNNEI. Study-level points and caveats: Autoreactive HCRT-specific and TRIB2-specific clonotypes were marked in same-patient CSF-versus-blood CD4+ comparisons. Autoreactive clone sequences were missing from some blood memory CD4+ repertoires.

Worth noting for this clone: The antigen is undetermined.

The chain combines TRBV2 with TRBJ2-3; the D is unclear. The origin of this receptor is a human donor with narcolepsy. Sample: CD45RA- memory CD4+ T cells from PBMCs. CDR3 DNA sequence: TGTGCCAGCAGTCGACCGAATACAGATACGCAGTATTTT. Protein: CASSRPNTDTQYF. Based on the CDR3 plus reference TRBV2 and TRBJ2-3, the full variable domain is EPEVTQTPSHQVTQMGQEVILRCVPISNHLYFYWYRQILGQKVEFLVSFYNNEISEKSEIFDDQFSVERPDGSNFTLKIRSTKLEDSAMYFCASSRPNTDTQYFGPGTRLTVL.